This TCR beta chain was profiled in a study of blood T cells in healthy people across ages. Together with a sample-barcoded 5' primer, a J-beta primer mix was included in a second PCR lasting about 7 to 12 cycles. TCRdb itself ran the 5' RACE reads through MiXCR, one entry per CDR3 protein. The sample contains about 720,000 distinct CDR3 sequences, 25% of which appear only once. This CDR3 has 15 amino acids. From germline, CDR1 is PRHDT and CDR2 FYEKMQ (reference sequence). The V gene end was trimmed by 4 bases and the J gene end by 8 bases; junction bases not matched to a gene: 6. The same data also contributed to another study, on T cells of mothers and their children.

The receptor was derived from a boy between 5 and 17 years old in good health. This chain joins TRBV13 and TRBJ2-2; the match to TRBD2 covers 11 bases. Sequences were obtained from blood. In nucleotides, the CDR3 is TGTGCCAGCAGCTCGAAAACTAGCGGGAGAGGGGAGCTGTTTTTT. Its translation is CASSSKTSGRGELFF.